This T cell receptor beta chain is from a study of blood T cells in healthy people across ages. The use of a sample-barcoded 5' primer and a J-beta primer mix characterized a second PCR of about 6 to 11 cycles. TCRdb processed the 5' RACE reads anew with MiXCR; each CDR3 protein has one entry. The data contain about 1.4 million distinct CDR3 sequences, 55% to 75% of them seen just once; the ten biggest clones take up about 6.7%. The sample providers were healthy Caucasian people from Russia, aged roughly 6 to 90. Researchers report isolating at least 6.5 million PBMCs per sample. Per individual sample, total RNA of at least 6 micrograms was extracted. This clonotype was seen only a few times. Its antigen is undetermined. Study-wide findings and caveats: Leaving the PBMCs unsorted stopped any conclusive comparison of naive versus antigen-experienced cells.

The sequencing input was blood. The source of this sequence is a man between 18 and 29 years old in good health.

CDR3 amino acids: CASSQDLQGANEQFF. CDR3 DNA: TGCGCCAGCAGCCAAGATCTGCAGGGTGCGAATGAGCAGTTCTTC. The V gene is TRBV4-3, the J gene TRBJ2-1; TRBD1 might be the D (5 bases). This CDR3 has 15 amino acids. The germline V and J ends were trimmed by 0 bases and 7 bases, with 13 bases remaining between them. Germline V gene lookup returns CDR1 LGHNA and CDR2 YSLEER.